This T cell receptor beta chain stems from a study of graft-versus-host responses after intestinal transplantation. Of note for this clone: Its antigen remains unknown.

Assay used: immunoSEQ multiplex PCR; TCRdb lists only in-frame clones, some missing. Here the sample spans tens of thousands of clones, 85% to 90% being singletons. Sequences were derived from unstimulated CD4+ T cells sorted from spleen or lymph node cells, sampled before intestinal transplant. This sequence originates from a human donor who received an intestinal transplant.

As DNA, the CDR3 is TGTGCCAGCAGTTCCCCCTCACCGACAGGGGCGGGCTATGGCTACACCTTC. It encodes CASSSPSPTGAGYGYTF. The V and J genes are TRBV28 and TRBJ1-2, with 8 bases aligning to TRBD1. This CDR3 region has 17 residues. Trimming cost V 4 bases and J 4 bases; bases outside gene matches: 14. Looked up from germline, CDR1 is MDHEN and CDR2 is SYDVKM.